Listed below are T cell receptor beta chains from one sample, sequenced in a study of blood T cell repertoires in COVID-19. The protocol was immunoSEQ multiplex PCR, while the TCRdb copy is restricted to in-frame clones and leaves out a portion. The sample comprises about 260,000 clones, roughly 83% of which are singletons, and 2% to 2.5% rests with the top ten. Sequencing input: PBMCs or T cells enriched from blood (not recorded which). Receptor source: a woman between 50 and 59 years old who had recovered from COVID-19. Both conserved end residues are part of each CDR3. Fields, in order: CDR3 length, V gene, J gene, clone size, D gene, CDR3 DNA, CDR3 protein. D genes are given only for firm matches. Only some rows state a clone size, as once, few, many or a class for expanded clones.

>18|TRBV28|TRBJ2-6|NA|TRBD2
TGTGCCAGCACTTCCTTCGGGGGGATAGGCTCTGGGGCCAACGTCCTGACTTTC
CASTSFGGIGSGANVLTF
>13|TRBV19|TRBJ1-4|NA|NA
TGTGCCAGTAGTATGGCCCGGGGGGAAAAACTGTTTTTT
CASSMARGEKLFF
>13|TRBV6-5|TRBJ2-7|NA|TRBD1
TGTGCCAGCAGCCTGGGACAGGGTTACGAGCAGTACTTC
CASSLGQGYEQYF
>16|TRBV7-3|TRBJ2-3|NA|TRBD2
TGTGCCAGCAGCCCTCGGGGAGCGGGAGGGCCAGATACGCAGTATTTT
CASSPRGAGGPDTQYF
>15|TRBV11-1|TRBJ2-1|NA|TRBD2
TGTGCCAGCAGCTCTGGCGGGAGTGGTTACAATGAGCAGTTCTTC
CASSSGGSGYNEQFF
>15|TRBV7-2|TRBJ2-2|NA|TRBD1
TGTGCCAGCAGCACCCGGACAGGGCCCACCGGGGAGCTGTTTTTT
CASSTRTGPTGELFF
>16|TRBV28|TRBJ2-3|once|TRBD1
TGTGCCAGCAGTTTCGCCGGGACAGGGCTGGCAGATACGCAGTATTTT
CASSFAGTGLADTQYF
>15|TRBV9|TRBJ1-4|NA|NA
TGTGCCAGCAGCGAAGCGGGGAGGCAGTATGAAAAACTGTTTTTT
CASSEAGRQYEKLFF
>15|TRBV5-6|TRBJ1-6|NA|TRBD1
TGTGCCAGCAGCTTGGCCAGGGGGTATAATTCACCCCTCCACTTT
CASSLARGYNSPLHF
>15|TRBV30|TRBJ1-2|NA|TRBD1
TGTGCCTGGAGTGTAAAGGACAGGGGACCCGGCGGCTACACCTTC
CAWSVKDRGPGGYTF
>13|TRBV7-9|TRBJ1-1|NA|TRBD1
TGTGCCAGCAGCCCTTTGCGGGACAGTGAAGCTTTCTTT
CASSPLRDSEAFF
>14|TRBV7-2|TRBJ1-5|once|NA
TGTGCCAGCAGCTCAACCGGGATCGGGCAGCCCCAGCATTTT
CASSSTGIGQPQHF
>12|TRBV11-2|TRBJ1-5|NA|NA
TGTGCCAGCAGCTTAGCGGGTCAGCCCCAGCATTTT
CASSLAGQPQHF
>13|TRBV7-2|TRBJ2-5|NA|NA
TGTGCCAGCAGCTTTGGCCACCAAGAGACCCAGTACTTC
CASSFGHQETQYF
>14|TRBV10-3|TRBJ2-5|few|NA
TGTGCCATCAGTGAGTTAGGGGACCAAGAGACCCAGTACTTC
CAISELGDQETQYF
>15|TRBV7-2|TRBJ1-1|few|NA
TGTGCCAGCAGCTTAGGAGTACAGGGTCGGACTGAAGCTTTCTTT
CASSLGVQGRTEAFF
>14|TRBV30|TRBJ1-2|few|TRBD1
TGTGCCTGGAGTAGAGACAGGGGGGACGGCGGCTACACCTTC
CAWSRDRGDGGYTF
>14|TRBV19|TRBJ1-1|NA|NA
TGTGCCAGTAGTAGCCGCACGGTGAACACTGAAGCTTTCTTT
CASSSRTVNTEAFF
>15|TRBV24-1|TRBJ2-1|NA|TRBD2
TGTGCCACCAGTGACGGACTAGCGGACGGCAATGAGCAGTTCTTC
CATSDGLADGNEQFF